Listed here are 8 T cell receptor beta chains from one sample, sequenced in a study of vaccination effects on CD4 cells after COVID-19. Sequencing followed a ViraFEST assay step that expanded antigen-specific CD4+ T cells with viral peptide pools. Following an approximately 10-day culture, CD4+ T cells were purified. People in the vaccine group had not been infected with SARS-CoV-2 before, and their nucleocapsid antibodies were negative. What these receptors recognize is not known. This table comes from immunoSEQ multiplex PCR, and its TCRdb copy is limited to in-frame clones, with some not included. The sample includes tens of thousands of clones, 70% to 80% seen only once; the top ten take roughly 2.8%. Specimen: CD4+ T cells from PBMCs cultured with HCoV-NL63 spike peptides, collected before COVID-19 vaccination. The receptors were gathered from a human donor who received a COVID-19 vaccine.

V gene TRBV7-2 combines with J gene TRBJ1-6; TRBD1 matches at 10 bases. The germline V gene has CDR1 SGHTA and CDR2 FQGNSA. After removal of 1 base from V and 7 bases from J, the junction contained 1 base not matched to a gene. This CDR3 contains 15 residues. CDR3 region: CASSLGDRGNSPLHF. The CDR3 coding sequence is TGTGCCAGCAGCTTAGGGGACAGGGGAAATTCACCCCTCCACTTT.

The V gene is TRBV5-8, the J gene TRBJ1-1; 8 bases map to TRBD1. The CDR3 totals 14 residues. The ends lost 4 bases at V and 0 bases at J; junction bases unmatched: 2. Germline CDR1 is SGHTS and CDR2 is YDEGEE. CDR3 protein: CASSMGQVNTEAFF. As DNA, the CDR3 is TGTGCCAGCAGCATGGGACAGGTGAACACTGAAGCTTTCTTT.

This clone turned up a few times. Written as DNA, the CDR3 is TGTGCCAGTCGCGATATTAACTATGGCTACACCTTC. Translating it yields CASRDINYGYTF. The V and J genes are TRBV19 and TRBJ1-2; D gene uncertain. There are 12 residues in the CDR3. Looked up from germline, CDR1 is LNHDA and CDR2 is SQIVND (reference sequence). The germline V and J ends were trimmed by 8 bases and 1 base, with 8 bases remaining between them.

The rearrangement links TRBV5-1 to TRBJ2-2; 10 bases are a match to TRBD2. Germline values: CDR1 SGHRS, CDR2 YFSETQ. J gave up 1 base and V 6 bases, and 12 bases lay outside the gene matches. The CDR3 consists of 18 residues. The CDR3 reads CASNSLVASGGNTGELFF. The DNA for the CDR3 is TGCGCCAGCAACTCCTTGGTGGCTAGCGGGGGGAACACCGGGGAGCTGTTTTTT.

This clone occurred a few times. The chain uses TRBV12-3 or TRBV12-4 and TRBJ1-6, with 7 bases fitting TRBD1. This CDR3 is 13 amino acids long. Germline trimming cut 6 bases from V and 8 bases from J; bases unmatched to any gene: 4. The CDR3 sequence is CASRRQGYSPLHF. The DNA for the CDR3 is TGTGCCAGCAGAAGACAGGGTTATTCACCCCTCCACTTT.

V is TRBV6-6 and J is TRBJ1-6, with D maybe TRBD1 (5 bases). The germline V and J ends were trimmed by 2 bases and 8 bases, with 10 bases remaining between them. This CDR3 is 14 amino acids long. Germline assignment: CDR1 MNHNY and CDR2 SVGAGI (reference sequence). For the CDR3, the DNA is TGTGCCAGCAGTTACAGGGGAGGGCATTCACCCCTCCACTTT. Translated, it gives CASSYRGGHSPLHF.

This sequence joins TRBV28 and TRBJ2-5; the match to TRBD2 covers 10 bases. CDR3 size: 16 residues. Germline V gene lookup returns CDR1 MDHEN and CDR2 SYDVKM. With 5 bases clipped from V and 5 bases from J, the junction kept 11 bases outside the gene matches. The CDR3 here is CASSRPPGLAWETQYF. In nucleotides, the CDR3 is TGTGCCAGCAGTAGACCCCCGGGACTAGCGTGGGAGACCCAGTACTTC.

This clone was picked up a small number of times. This chain links TRBV7-2 with TRBJ1-1; D unresolved. The length of the CDR3 is 14 residues. The germline V and J ends were trimmed by 5 bases and 1 base, with 11 bases remaining between them. Germline V gives CDR1 SGHTA, CDR2 FQGNSA. The CDR3 reads CASSMTERNTEAFF. CDR3 sequence (DNA): TGTGCCAGCAGCATGACGGAAAGGAACACTGAAGCTTTCTTT.